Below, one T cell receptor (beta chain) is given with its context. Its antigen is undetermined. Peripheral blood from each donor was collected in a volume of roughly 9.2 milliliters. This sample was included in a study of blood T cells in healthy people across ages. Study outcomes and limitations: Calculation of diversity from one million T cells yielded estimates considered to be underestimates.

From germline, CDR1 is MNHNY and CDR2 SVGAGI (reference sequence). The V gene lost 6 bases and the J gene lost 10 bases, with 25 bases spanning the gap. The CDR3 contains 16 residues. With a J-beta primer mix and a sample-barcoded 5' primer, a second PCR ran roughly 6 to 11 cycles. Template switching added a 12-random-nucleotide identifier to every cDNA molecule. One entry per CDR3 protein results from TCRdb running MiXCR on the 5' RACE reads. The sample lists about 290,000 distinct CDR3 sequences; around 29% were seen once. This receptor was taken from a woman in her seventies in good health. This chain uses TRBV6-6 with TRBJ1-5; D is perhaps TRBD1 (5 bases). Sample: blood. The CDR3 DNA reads TGTGCCAGCAGCAAATTCCAGGGACCCGAGAGGTGTCCCCAGCATTTT. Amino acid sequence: CASSKFQGPERCPQHF.